These 11 T cell receptor beta chains were sequenced from one sample in a study of blood T cell repertoires in COVID-19. Sequencing was performed with immunoSEQ multiplex PCR; in TCRdb, only in-frame clones are kept and a portion is missing. The sample shows approximately 93,000 clones, 72% of them seen only once. The specimen was peripheral blood. The receptors stem from a woman older than 75 with acute or convalescent COVID-19.

The chain uses TRBV2 and TRBJ1-2, with 8 bases lining up with TRBD1. The CDR3 spans 14 residues. After removal of 3 bases from V and 8 bases from J, the junction contained 8 bases not matched to a gene. Germline loops: CDR1 SNHLY, CDR2 FYNNEI. The CDR3 loop is CASSEDRASVGYTF. CDR3 nucleotides: TGTGCCAGCAGTGAGGACAGGGCGTCGGTGGGCTACACCTTC.

In DNA, the CDR3 is TGTGCCAGCAGCGTGGGTAGGGGGGGGGCGGGGGCCCTCCACTTT. Translating it yields CASSVGRGGAGALHF. This rearrangement joins TRBV9 to TRBJ1-6, with D possibly TRBD1 on 6 matching bases. With 2 bases removed from V and 14 bases from J, the gap between germline ends came to 20 bases. The V gene's germline CDR1 is SGDLS and CDR2 YYNGEE. This CDR3 has 15 residues.

The chain combines TRBV18 with TRBJ1-5; unclear D gene. Germline values: CDR1 KGHSH, CDR2 LQKENI. The CDR3 loop spans 15 amino acids. V lost 2 bases and J 3 bases, leaving 11 bases between the germline ends. The CDR3 DNA reads TGTGCCAGCTCACCAGGGCATTACTTCAATCAGCCCCAGCATTTT. It yields the protein CASSPGHYFNQPQHF.

This chain joins TRBV10-3 and TRBJ1-3; D might be TRBD1 (5 bases). The germline V gene encodes CDR1 ENHRY and CDR2 SYGVKD. The V end lost 2 bases, the J end lost 0 bases, and 14 bases lay between the germline ends. This CDR3 has 17 residues. CDR3 amino acids: CAISEVKDSDSGNTIYF. The CDR3 DNA reads TGTGCCATCAGTGAGGTAAAAGACAGCGACTCTGGAAACACCATATATTTT.

V usage is TRBV27 and J usage is TRBJ1-2; the match to TRBD1 covers 8 bases. There are 15 residues in the CDR3. Trimming removed 6 bases from V and 4 bases from J; junction bases left unmatched: 10. Germline CDR1 reads MNHEY; CDR2 reads SMNVEV (reference sequence). CDR3 coding DNA: TGTGCCAGCAGATCCCGGGACAGGCGAGGCTATGGCTACACCTTC. Translating gives CASRSRDRRGYGYTF.

The V call is TRBV18, the J call TRBJ2-3, with 8 bases fitting TRBD2. V shed 3 bases and J 0 bases; nucleotides not matched to a gene: 2. This CDR3 has 15 amino acids. Germline values: CDR1 KGHSH, CDR2 LQKENI. Here the CDR3 reads CASSPSGTSTDTQYF. Here the CDR3 DNA reads TGTGCCAGCTCACCTAGCGGGACTAGCACAGATACGCAGTATTTT.

A few counts support this clone. This CDR3 is CASSSAGNSPLHF. The CDR3 DNA sequence: TGTGCCAGCAGTTCCGCAGGGAATTCACCCCTCCACTTT. The chain has TRBV27 and TRBJ1-6; TRBD1 might be the D (5 bases). This CDR3 spans 13 amino acids. The ends were cut back, 4 bases at V and 7 bases at J, with 8 bases in the middle. Germline-derived CDR1 and CDR2 are MNHEY and SMNVEV (reference sequence).

For the CDR3, the DNA is TGTGCCTGGAGTGTACTAGGGACACCGAAAAACATTCAGTACTTC. Its translation is CAWSVLGTPKNIQYF. The rearrangement joins TRBV30 to TRBJ2-4; D possibly corresponds to TRBD1 (6 bases). With 0 bases removed from V and 4 bases from J, the gap between germline ends came to 13 bases. CDR3 length: 15 residues. Germline V CDR1 and CDR2: GTSNPN, SVGIG (reference sequence).

The chain links TRBV24-1 to TRBJ2-5, with D possibly matching TRBD1 (5 bases). Germline CDR1 is KGHDR and CDR2 is SFDVKD. Trimming shortened V by 9 bases and J by 2 bases, and 12 bases separated the two germline ends. The CDR3 is 13 residues long. The CDR3 DNA sequence: TGTGCCACCGCTCAGGGTTCTCAAGAGACCCAGTACTTC. It yields the protein CATAQGSQETQYF.

CDR3 region: CATSPDGGADTQYF. Here the CDR3 DNA reads TGTGCCACCAGCCCGGACGGGGGGGCAGATACGCAGTATTTT. The V and J genes are TRBV24-1 and TRBJ2-3, with 8 nucleotides matching TRBD2. J was trimmed by 4 bases and V by 7 bases; bases with no gene match: 6. Germline V lookup: CDR1 KGHDR, CDR2 SFDVKD. The CDR3 contains 14 residues.

The genes are TRBV11-3 and TRBJ2-1, with D perhaps matching TRBD2 (6 bases). Trimming removed 2 bases from V and 3 bases from J, with 11 bases in between. CDR3 length: 15 residues. Germline CDR1 is SGHNT and CDR2 is YENEEA. CDR3 loop: CASSLRAGFYNEQFF. The CDR3 DNA reads TGTGCCAGCAGCTTAAGGGCGGGGTTCTACAATGAGCAGTTCTTC.